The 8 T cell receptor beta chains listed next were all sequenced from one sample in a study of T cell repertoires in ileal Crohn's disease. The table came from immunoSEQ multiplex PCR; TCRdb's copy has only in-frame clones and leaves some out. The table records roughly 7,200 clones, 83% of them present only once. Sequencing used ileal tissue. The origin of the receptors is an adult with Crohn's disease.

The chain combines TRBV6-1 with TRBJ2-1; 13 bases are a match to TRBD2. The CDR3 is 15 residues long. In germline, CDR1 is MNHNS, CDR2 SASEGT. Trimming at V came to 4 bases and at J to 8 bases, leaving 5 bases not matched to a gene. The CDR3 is CASSGTSGSPHEQFF. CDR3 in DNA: TGTGCCAGCAGTGGGACTAGCGGGAGTCCCCATGAGCAGTTCTTC.

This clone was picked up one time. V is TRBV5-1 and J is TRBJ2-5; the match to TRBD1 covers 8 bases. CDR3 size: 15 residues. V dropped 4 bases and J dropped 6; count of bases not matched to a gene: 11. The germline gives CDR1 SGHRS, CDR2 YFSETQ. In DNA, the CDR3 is TGCGCCAGCAGCCTCCGGACAGGGCCTTCAAAGACCCAGTACTTC. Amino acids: CASSLRTGPSKTQYF.

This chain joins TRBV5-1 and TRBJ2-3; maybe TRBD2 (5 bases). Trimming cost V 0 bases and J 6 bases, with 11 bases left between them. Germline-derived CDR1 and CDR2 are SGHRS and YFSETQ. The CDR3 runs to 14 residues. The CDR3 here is CASSLAGRGDTQYF. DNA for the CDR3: TGCGCCAGCAGCTTGGCTGGGCGAGGGGATACGCAGTATTTT.

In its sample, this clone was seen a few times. In nucleotides, the CDR3 is TGTGCCAGCAGCCCCGGGACTAGGGGGAATGAGCAGTTCTTC. Its protein product is CASSPGTRGNEQFF. This chain joins TRBV5-5 and TRBJ2-1, with 8 bases fitting TRBD2. The V and J ends lost 4 bases and 7 bases, in that order; junction bases with no gene match: 7. The CDR3 runs 14 residues. Per germline, CDR1 SGHKS and CDR2 YYEKEE (reference sequence). The full variable domain, completed using reference TRBV5-5 and TRBJ2-1, is DAGVTQSPTHLIKTRGQQVTLRCSPISGHKSVSWYQQVLGQGPQFIFQYYEKEERGRGNFPDRFSARQFPNYSSELNVNALLLGDSALYLCASSPGTRGNEQFFGPGTRLTVL.

The CDR3 DNA reads TGTGCCAGCTCACCCAGGGTCTCCTACGAGCAGTACTTC. Protein: CASSPRVSYEQYF. The J gene is TRBJ2-7, the V gene TRBV18; TRBD1 is a possible D gene (5 bases). Germline V gives CDR1 KGHSH, CDR2 LQKENI. With 3 bases removed from V and 0 bases from J, the gap between germline ends came to 6 bases. This CDR3 spans 13 amino acids.

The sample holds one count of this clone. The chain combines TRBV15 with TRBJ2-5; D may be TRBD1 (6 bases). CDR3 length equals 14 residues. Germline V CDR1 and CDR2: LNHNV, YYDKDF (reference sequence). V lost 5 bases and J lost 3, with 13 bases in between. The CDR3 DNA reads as TGTGCCACCAGCGGGCGACAGGTCAAAGAGACCCAGTACTTC. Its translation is CATSGRQVKETQYF.

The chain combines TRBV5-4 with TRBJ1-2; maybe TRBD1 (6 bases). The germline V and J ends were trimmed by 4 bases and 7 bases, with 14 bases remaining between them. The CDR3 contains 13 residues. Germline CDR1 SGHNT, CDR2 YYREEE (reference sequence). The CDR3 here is CASSTTGSGGYTF. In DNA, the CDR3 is TGTGCCAGCAGCACCACAGGGTCGGGTGGCTACACCTTC.

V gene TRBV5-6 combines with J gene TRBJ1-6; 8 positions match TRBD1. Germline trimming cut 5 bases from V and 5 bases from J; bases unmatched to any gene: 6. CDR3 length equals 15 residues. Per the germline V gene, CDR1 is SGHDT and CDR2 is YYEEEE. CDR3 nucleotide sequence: TGTGCCAGCAGGCCACAGGGGGGAAATAATTCACCCCTCCACTTT. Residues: CASRPQGGNNSPLHF.